What follows are 10 T cell receptor beta chains derived from one specimen sequenced in a study of early T cells in non-severe SARS-CoV-2 infection. TCRdb used MiXCR to reprocess the 5' RACE reads, holding one entry per CDR3 protein. The table has around 57,000 distinct CDR3 sequences, 6.2% seen once. Sequenced: whole blood. The receptors here all came from an adult who was a healthcare worker with PCR-confirmed SARS-CoV-2 infection or an uninfected control (not recorded which).

To note about this clonotype: With a much larger clone just one base away, this may be a read error. This chain uses TRBV6-5 with TRBJ2-1; D not certain. The CDR3 length is 15 residues. Germline assignment: CDR1 MNHEY and CDR2 SVGAGI. The CDR3 sequence is CASSYDWSTYIEQFF. The CDR3 DNA reads TGTGCCAGCAGTTATGACTGGAGCACTTACATTGAGCAGTTCTTC.

V gene TRBV29-1 combines with J gene TRBJ2-1; D possibly matches TRBD1 or TRBD2 (5 bases each). V lost 6 bases to trimming and J lost 5 bases, with 17 bases between them. Germline V CDR1 and CDR2: SQVTM, ANQGSEA. This CDR3 has 14 amino acids. The CDR3: CSVHGTRADNEQFF. CDR3 in DNA: TGCAGCGTCCACGGGACCCGAGCTGACAATGAGCAGTTCTTC.

The rearrangement uses TRBV20-1 and TRBJ1-5; no firm D call. The germline CDR1 and CDR2 sequences are DFQATT and SNEGSKA (reference sequence). V gave up 6 bases and J gave up 2 bases, with 29 bases separating them. This CDR3 region has 19 residues. The CDR3 DNA is TGCAGTGCCCCTAGGCGGCTCGGGGTGGGAGAGCGTGGCAATCAGCCCCAGCATTTT. Translation gives CSAPRRLGVGERGNQPQHF.

The table lists this clonotype with a few counts. This chain connects TRBV13 to TRBJ1-2, with 7 positions matching TRBD1. Germline loops: CDR1 PRHDT, CDR2 FYEKMQ (reference sequence). Trimming cost V 5 bases and J 4 bases; bases outside gene matches: 10. The CDR3 runs to 15 residues. The CDR3 sequence: CASSPLGQIFYGYTF. The CDR3, as DNA: TGTGCCAGCAGCCCCTTGGGACAGATTTTCTATGGCTACACCTTC.

The table lists this clonotype with many counts. The CDR3 DNA reads TGTGCCAGCGGCCCCCGTCGGCAGATGAACACTGAAGCTTTCTTT. Encoded protein: CASGPRRQMNTEAFF. This sequence joins TRBV3-1 and TRBJ1-1; no clear D. V was clipped by 8 bases and J by 0 bases, with 16 bases between them. CDR1 is LGHDT and CDR2 is YNNKEL in the germline V gene (reference sequence). This CDR3 has 15 residues.

This clonotype was picked up a small number of times. CDR3 in DNA: TGTGCCAGCAGTCCGAGCTCTGGGGCCAACGTCCTGACTTTC. This translates into CASSPSSGANVLTF. The chain combines TRBV6-5 with TRBJ2-6; D gene uncertain. V was clipped by 5 bases and J by 0 bases, with 5 bases between them. There are 14 residues in the CDR3. CDR1 is MNHEY and CDR2 is SVGAGI in the germline V gene.

The table lists this clonotype with many counts. The CDR3: CASRLPGQGYEQYF. DNA of the CDR3: TGTGCCAGCAGACTACCGGGACAGGGGTACGAGCAGTACTTC. V is TRBV28 and J is TRBJ2-7; 10 positions agree with TRBD1. This CDR3 is built from 14 residues. Trimming removed 6 bases from V and 4 bases from J; junction bases left unmatched: 6. Germline CDR1 and CDR2: MDHEN and SYDVKM.

The chain couples TRBV4-3 to TRBJ1-6; D perhaps matches TRBD1 (6 bases). This CDR3 contains 15 residues. From germline, CDR1 is LGHNA and CDR2 YSLEER. Trimming removed 8 bases from V and 5 bases from J, with 16 bases in between. CDR3 bases: TGCGCCAGCCAAAGGGGGGCGGTTGATAATTCACCCCTCCACTTT. Translated: CASQRGAVDNSPLHF.

The sample holds many counts of this clonotype. The chain combines TRBV4-3 with TRBJ2-7; D tentatively reads TRBD1 or TRBD2 (6 bases each). Germline values: CDR1 LGHNA, CDR2 YSLEER. CDR3 length: 17 residues. The V end lost 5 bases, the J end lost 2 bases, and 22 bases lay between the germline ends. Here the CDR3 reads CASSSTGSKRATYEQYF. CDR3 nucleotides: TGCGCCAGCAGCTCGACAGGTTCAAAGCGGGCTACCTACGAGCAGTACTTC.

Worth noting for this clonotype: This could be a read error, since a much larger clone is one nucleotide away. The rearrangement links TRBV10-3 to TRBJ2-1; D is possibly TRBD2 (6 bases). Germline V gene sequence: CDR1 ENHRY, CDR2 SYGVKD. This CDR3 contains 14 residues. The CDR3 spells CAICDSGTVDEQFF. The CDR3, as DNA: TGTGCCATCTGTGACTCCGGGACTGTCGATGAGCAGTTCTTC.